This TCR beta chain was sequenced in a study of graft-versus-host responses after intestinal transplantation. Turning to the study itself: The transplants performed in recipients were multivisceral, liver-intestinal, or isolated intestinal. All of the recipients had induction that used anti-thymocyte globulin, then tacrolimus and steroids for around 3 years. Whole-study results and caveats: Some patients had graft-donor T cell macrochimerism, and their allografts showed high graft-versus-host to host-versus-graft clonal ratios. Circulating GvH clones peaking coincided with falling HvG clones soon after transplant.

As concerns this clone: Its specificity is not known.

This CDR3 comprises 13 residues. The J segment lost 12 bases and the V segment lost 4 bases, leaving 9 bases of the junction unmatched. CDR1 is KGHSY and CDR2 is FQNENV in the germline V gene. Only in-frame clones appear in the TCRdb table, and some are missing; sequencing was by immunoSEQ multiplex PCR. In the table there are approximately 130,000 clones, around 90% of which are singletons. This receptor was taken from a human donor who received an intestinal transplant. Sequences were derived from unstimulated CD4+ T cells sorted from spleen or lymph node cells, sampled before intestinal transplant. V and J are TRBV16 and TRBJ1-1; 9 nucleotides align to TRBD1. The CDR3 bases are TGTGCCAGCAGCCCCCGCCGGGACAGGGAAACTTTCTTT. Translating gives CASSPRRDRETFF.